This note documents a single TCR beta chain sequence. Its antigen is not identified. The CDR3 has 15 residues. V was pared by 6 bases and J by 4 bases, with 17 bases between. CDR1 and CDR2 from the germline V gene are SGHTA and FQGNSA. The protocol was immunoSEQ multiplex PCR, while the TCRdb copy is restricted to in-frame clones and leaves out a portion. The sample records 35,000 to 45,000 clones, approximately 95% being singletons. This entry is derived from a study of graft-versus-host responses after intestinal transplantation. This sequence joins TRBV7-2 and TRBJ2-3; D possibly corresponds to TRBD2 (5 bases). The receptor was isolated from a human donor who was the organ donor for an intestinal transplant. Sequencing was performed on unstimulated CD4+ T cells sorted from spleen or lymph node cells, taken before transplant. CDR3 DNA sequence: TGTGCCAGCAGACCCCCCGGGATGCTATCAGATACGCAGTATTTT. Amino acid sequence: CASRPPGMLSDTQYF.